This is a list of T cell receptor beta chains from one sample in a study of blood T cell repertoires in COVID-19. Method: immunoSEQ multiplex PCR; TCRdb's copy keeps in-frame clones and lacks some. Of more than 250,000 clones in the sample, roughly 85% are singletons; the top ten hold around 6%. Sequencing input: PBMCs or T cells enriched from blood (not recorded which). Source of these receptors: a woman under 40 who had recovered from COVID-19. The CDR3 runs from the conserved cysteine through the conserved F or W. The D gene is left open where the match is weak. Clone size is given for some rows only: seen once, a few or many times, or a class if the clone is expanded.

j_gene	d_gene	abundance	v_gene	CDR3nt	CDR3aa
TRBJ2-5	NA	NA	TRBV12-5	TGTGCTAGTGGGCTTAGCGCAACCCAAGAGACCCAGTACTTC	CASGLSATQETQYF
TRBJ1-1	NA	once	TRBV20-1	TGCAGTGCTAGTCCAGGGGACATAATTACCAACACTGAAGCTTTCTTT	CSASPGDIITNTEAFF
TRBJ1-2	TRBD1	few	TRBV19	TGTGCCAGTAGCCCACAGGGGCTCTATGGCTACACCTTC	CASSPQGLYGYTF
TRBJ1-2	NA	NA	TRBV19	TGTGCCAGTAGTAGACGGACAGACCACTATGGCTACACCTTC	CASSRRTDHYGYTF
TRBJ2-7	TRBD1	NA	TRBV6-1	TGTGCCAGCAGTGACGGGACAGGGAGGGGATACGAGCAGTACTTC	CASSDGTGRGYEQYF
TRBJ1-5	NA	few	TRBV11-2	TGTGCCAGCAGCTTAGGCCCCAGCGGTTTAGAGCCCCAGCATTTT	CASSLGPSGLEPQHF
TRBJ2-1	TRBD1	NA	TRBV30	TGTGCCTGGAGCTCACCGGGACAGGGTCACCACAATGAGCAGTTCTTC	CAWSSPGQGHHNEQFF
TRBJ1-6	NA	NA	TRBV12-1	TGTGCCAGCAGCCCCGAGGGGGACAGGCGTAATTCACCCCTCCACTTT	CASSPEGDRRNSPLHF
TRBJ2-1	NA	NA	TRBV5-1	TGCGCCAGCAGCTCTGACAGATACAATGAGCAGTTCTTC	CASSSDRYNEQFF
TRBJ1-6	NA	NA	TRBV3-1/TRBV3-2	TGTGCCAGCAGCCAAGATCCTAATGGGGGGGCCTATAATTCACCCCTCCACTTT	CASSQDPNGGAYNSPLHF
TRBJ1-1	TRBD1	NA	TRBV4-1	TGCGCCAGCAGCCAAGACGCTGACAGGGCGAACACTGAAGCTTTCTTT	CASSQDADRANTEAFF
TRBJ1-4	TRBD1	NA	TRBV29-1	TGCAGCTTCCGAGGCGGCAGGGGGAATGAAAAACTGTTTTTT	CSFRGGRGNEKLFF
TRBJ2-3	TRBD2	NA	TRBV5-4	TGTGCCAGCAGCTACTCACCGGGACTAGAAATGGATACGCAGTATTTT	CASSYSPGLEMDTQYF
TRBJ2-3	TRBD2	NA	TRBV9	TGTGCCAGCAGCGCGACTAGCGGAACGCAGTATTTT	CASSATSGTQYF
TRBJ2-2	TRBD1	medium-sized	TRBV19	TGTGCCAGTAGGGCCCCACAGGGGTGGTACACCGGGGAGCTGTTTTTT	CASRAPQGWYTGELFF
TRBJ2-2	TRBD1	NA	TRBV7-3	TGTGCCAGCAGCTGGACAGGGTCCGGGGAGCTGTTTTTT	CASSWTGSGELFF
TRBJ1-1	NA	NA	TRBV9	TGTGCCAGCAGCAAACAGGCCCTGAACACTGAAGCTTTCTTT	CASSKQALNTEAFF
TRBJ1-1	TRBD1	NA	TRBV5-1	TGCGCCAGCAGCTTGGTTGGGACAGAGAACACTGAAGCTTTCTTT	CASSLVGTENTEAFF
TRBJ1-6	TRBD1	NA	TRBV19	TGTGCCAGTAGCCGGACAGGGGGGGGTTCACCCCTCCACTTT	CASSRTGGGSPLHF
TRBJ2-3	NA	NA	TRBV5-6	TGTGCCAGCAGCTTATATACAAACACAGATACGCAGTATTTT	CASSLYTNTDTQYF
TRBJ2-1	NA	once	TRBV5-1	TGCGCCAGCAGCCCCGGTTTGCGGGGAAATGAGCAGTTCTTC	CASSPGLRGNEQFF
TRBJ2-5	TRBD1	NA	TRBV7-9	TGTGCCAGCAGCCCCCGGACAGGGAGGGAGACCCAGTACTTC	CASSPRTGRETQYF
TRBJ2-7	TRBD1	NA	TRBV6-5	TGTGCCAGCAGTTACGCTGGACAGGGTTTCTACGAGCAGTACTTC	CASSYAGQGFYEQYF
TRBJ1-5	NA	few	TRBV10-1	TGCGCCAGCAGTGAGTCGCGGAGTAACAATCAGCCCCAGCATTTT	CASSESRSNNQPQHF
TRBJ1-2	NA	NA	TRBV29-1	TGCAGCGTGCGAACAGGGTATGGCTACACCTTC	CSVRTGYGYTF
TRBJ2-6	NA	NA	TRBV30	TGTGCCTGGAGCGCGGGGGCCAACGTCCTGACTTTC	CAWSAGANVLTF
TRBJ2-7	TRBD2	many	TRBV30	TGTGCCTGGAGTGTCGGGGGGGCAACCTACGAGCAGTACTTC	CAWSVGGATYEQYF
TRBJ2-2	TRBD1	once	TRBV5-1	TGCGCCAGCAACCCGGCCTCGACAGGGGCCGGGGAGCTGTTTTTT	CASNPASTGAGELFF
TRBJ2-1	NA	NA	TRBV5-4	TGTGCCAGCAGCAAGGAGCCGGGTGAGCAGTTCTTC	CASSKEPGEQFF
TRBJ2-1	TRBD2	once	TRBV30	TGTGCCTGGAGTGTACGGGCTAGCGGAGCGCAGTTCTTC	CAWSVRASGAQFF
TRBJ2-7	NA	NA	TRBV4-1	TGCGCCAGCAGCCAAGATCCGGGTCTCGAGCAGTACTTC	CASSQDPGLEQYF
TRBJ1-1	NA	NA	TRBV7-9	TGTGCCAGCAGCCAATTACAGGGAGAAGCTTTCTTT	CASSQLQGEAFF
TRBJ2-3	NA	NA	TRBV7-3	TGTGCCAGCAGCTCGGGGTCTAGCACAGATACGCAGTATTTT	CASSSGSSTDTQYF
TRBJ2-2	NA	NA	TRBV13	TGTGCCAGCAGCTTCGGCAGGGTGGGATTCGGGGAGCTGTTTTTT	CASSFGRVGFGELFF
TRBJ2-3	NA	once	TRBV24-1	TGTGCCACCAGTGACCCGACAGGTATGGGCACAGATACGCAGTATTTT	CATSDPTGMGTDTQYF
TRBJ2-2	NA	once	TRBV7-9	TGTGCCAGCAGCCGAGGACAGCCCATGAACACCGGGGAGCTGTTTTTT	CASSRGQPMNTGELFF
TRBJ2-7	NA	NA	TRBV29-1	TGCAGCGTTGACAGAGGAGGGAGCTCCTACGAGCAGTACTTC	CSVDRGGSSYEQYF
TRBJ1-3	TRBD1	NA	TRBV7-9	TGTGCCAGCAGCCTTGACCCGGGACAGGGAATCTCTGGAAACACCATATATTTT	CASSLDPGQGISGNTIYF
TRBJ1-2	NA	NA	TRBV18	TGTGCCAGCTCACCCCCAGGGTTAGTGGACTATGGCTACACCTTC	CASSPPGLVDYGYTF
TRBJ1-2	NA	NA	TRBV15	TGTGCCACCAGCAGAGATCTAGATTCCTATGGCTACACCTTC	CATSRDLDSYGYTF
TRBJ2-7	TRBD1	NA	TRBV6-5	TGTGCCAGCACCGTACCGGGACAGGCCGGAGAGCAGTACTTC	CASTVPGQAGEQYF
TRBJ1-5	NA	once	TRBV20-1	TGCAGTGCTAGTCTGGGCAGGGGTCAGCCCCAGCATTTT	CSASLGRGQPQHF
TRBJ2-7	TRBD1	NA	TRBV6-5	TGTGCCAGCATAATGGGACAGGGGTCCTACGAGCAGTACTTC	CASIMGQGSYEQYF
TRBJ2-7	TRBD1	NA	TRBV18	TGTGCCAGCTCACCAAGCGGGACAGGGAAATCCGAGCAGTACTTC	CASSPSGTGKSEQYF
TRBJ2-1	TRBD2	few	TRBV6-4	TGTGCCAGCAGTGTCGCTAGCGGGGGGGCCGATGAGCAGTTCTTC	CASSVASGGADEQFF
TRBJ2-7	NA	NA	TRBV7-6	TGTGCCAGCAGCTTAGGCTCAGGGGAGGGCTACGAGCAGTACTTC	CASSLGSGEGYEQYF
TRBJ1-2	TRBD1	NA	TRBV5-1	TGCGCCAGCAGCTTGGAGACAGGGACCGCTAATGGCTACACCTTC	CASSLETGTANGYTF
TRBJ2-5	TRBD1	few	TRBV5-1	TGCGCCAGCAGCTTAGGGACAGGGGAACAAGAGACCCAGTACTTC	CASSLGTGEQETQYF
TRBJ2-2	NA	NA	TRBV3-1/TRBV3-2	TGTGCCAGCAGCCAACGGACTCCCTCCGTCGCCGGGGAGCTGTTTTTT	CASSQRTPSVAGELFF
TRBJ1-2	TRBD1	NA	TRBV4-1	TGCGCCAGCAGCCAGGGACAGGGAGTGAGCTATGGCTACACCTTC	CASSQGQGVSYGYTF
TRBJ2-7	TRBD2	once	TRBV4-1	TGCGCCAGCAGCCAGGGACTAGCGGTAACCTACGAGCAGTACTTC	CASSQGLAVTYEQYF
TRBJ1-4	TRBD1	once	TRBV9	TGTGCCAGCAGCCGACAGGGGCTAACTGAAAAACTGTTTTTT	CASSRQGLTEKLFF
TRBJ2-7	TRBD1	NA	TRBV7-6	TGTGCCAGCAGCTTAGAAGACAGGGCCCCCTACGAGCAGTACTTC	CASSLEDRAPYEQYF
TRBJ1-2	TRBD1	NA	TRBV29-1	TGCAGCGTTGAAGATAGTGCAGGGGGCTTTGGCTACACCTTC	CSVEDSAGGFGYTF
TRBJ2-7	TRBD2	NA	TRBV3-1/TRBV3-2	TGTGCCAGCAGCCGCGGGCGGGGGTCGGCCTACGAGCAGTACTTC	CASSRGRGSAYEQYF
TRBJ2-4	NA	NA	TRBV19	TGTGCCAGTAGTATAGGAGCACTTCTAGCCAAAAACATTCAGTACTTC	CASSIGALLAKNIQYF
TRBJ2-3	TRBD2	NA	TRBV11-2	TGTGCCAGCAGCTCCCTAGCGGGGGAGGTCACAGATACGCAGTATTTT	CASSSLAGEVTDTQYF
TRBJ1-1	NA	NA	TRBV3-1/TRBV3-2	TGTGCCAGCAGTCTGAGGAACACTGAAGCTTTCTTT	CASSLRNTEAFF
TRBJ2-3	NA	NA	TRBV5-1	TGCGCCACCTGTCCGGGAGCCAGCACAGATACGCAGTATTTT	CATCPGASTDTQYF